The clone carrying this T cell receptor (beta chain) was counted at least ten times. Its antigen is still unknown. Individual TCR cDNA molecules each bore their own unique molecular identifier. TCRdb re-called the 5' RACE reads with MiXCR, one entry per CDR3 protein. The repertoire includes roughly 23,000 distinct CDR3 sequences, about 4.3% of them detected once, and roughly 9.9% sits in the top ten. The CDR3 sequence is 11 residues long. CDR1 is MNHEY and CDR2 is SVGEGT in the germline V gene. V dropped 5 bases and J dropped 10 bases, with 11 bases sitting between them. The time point was: sample taken at primary tumor resection. Sequencing covered unsorted whole RNA taken from tumor, nontumor lung or frozen PBMC. This entry comes from a study of spatial heterogeneity in lung cancer. Study-wide context: A T cell module score from matched bulk RNA-seq correlated strongly with TCR transcript counts in tumor regions. Combinations of a unique TCR and a UMI were tallied in raw reads, and on average each appeared more than ten times. Notes on the study in general: One measure, the expanded intratumoral alpha and beta TCR count, tracked tumor mutation counts.

Sequenced here: lung tumor tissue, sampled at surgery. The clonotype originates from a male donor with early-stage non-small cell lung cancer. The genes are TRBV6-2 or TRBV6-3 and TRBJ1-1; D is uncertain. CDR3 nucleotides: TGTGCCAGCAGTGGAGAATCTGGAGCTTTCTTT. It codes for CASSGESGAFF.